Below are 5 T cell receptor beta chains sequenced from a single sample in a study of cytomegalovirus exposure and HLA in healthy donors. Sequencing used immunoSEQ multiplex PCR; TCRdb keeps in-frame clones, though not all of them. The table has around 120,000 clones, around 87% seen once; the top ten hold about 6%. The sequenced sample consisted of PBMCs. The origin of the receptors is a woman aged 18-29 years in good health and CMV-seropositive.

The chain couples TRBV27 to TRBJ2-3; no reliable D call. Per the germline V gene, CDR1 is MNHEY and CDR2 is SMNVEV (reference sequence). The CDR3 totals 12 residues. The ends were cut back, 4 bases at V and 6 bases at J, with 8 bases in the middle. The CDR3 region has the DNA TGTGCCAGCAGTTCCGGGTGGGATACGCAGTATTTT. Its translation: CASSSGWDTQYF.

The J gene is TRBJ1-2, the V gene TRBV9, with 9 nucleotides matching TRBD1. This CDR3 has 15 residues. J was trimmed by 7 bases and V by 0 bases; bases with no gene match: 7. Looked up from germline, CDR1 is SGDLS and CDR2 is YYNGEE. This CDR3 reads CASSVAGDRAFGYTF. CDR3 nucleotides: TGTGCCAGCAGCGTAGCTGGGGACAGGGCTTTTGGCTACACCTTC.

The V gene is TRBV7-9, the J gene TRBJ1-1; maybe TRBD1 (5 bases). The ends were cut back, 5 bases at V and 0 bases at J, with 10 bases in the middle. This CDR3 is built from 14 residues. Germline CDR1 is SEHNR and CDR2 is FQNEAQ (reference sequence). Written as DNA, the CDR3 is TGTGCCAGCAGCCCCGGGACTTTGAACACTGAAGCTTTCTTT. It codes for CASSPGTLNTEAFF.

In DNA, the CDR3 is TGTGCCAGCAGCACCGGGACTAGCTATTCGTACTTC. Translation gives CASSTGTSYSYF. The chain uses TRBV11-3 and TRBJ2-7; 9 bases fit TRBD2. CDR1 and CDR2 (germline): SGHNT, YENEEA. This CDR3 comprises 12 residues. The V and J ends lost 5 bases and 12 bases, in that order; junction bases with no gene match: 8.

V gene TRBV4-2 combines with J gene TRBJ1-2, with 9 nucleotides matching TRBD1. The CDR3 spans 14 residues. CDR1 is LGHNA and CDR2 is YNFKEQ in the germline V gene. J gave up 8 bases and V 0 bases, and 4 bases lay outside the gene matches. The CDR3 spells CASSQERTGDGYTF. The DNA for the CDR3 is TGTGCCAGCAGCCAAGAAAGGACAGGGGACGGCTACACCTTC.